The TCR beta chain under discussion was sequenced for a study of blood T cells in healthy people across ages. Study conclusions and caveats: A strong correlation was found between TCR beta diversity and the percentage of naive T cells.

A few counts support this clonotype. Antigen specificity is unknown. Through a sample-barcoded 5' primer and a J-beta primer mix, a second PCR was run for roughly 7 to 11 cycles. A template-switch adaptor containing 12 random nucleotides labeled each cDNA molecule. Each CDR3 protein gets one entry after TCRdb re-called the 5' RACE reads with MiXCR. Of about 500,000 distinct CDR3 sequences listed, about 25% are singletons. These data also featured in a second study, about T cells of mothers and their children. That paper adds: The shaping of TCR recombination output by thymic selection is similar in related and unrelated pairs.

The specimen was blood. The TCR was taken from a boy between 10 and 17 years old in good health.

The CDR3 spells CASSKGHRETTNYGYTF. The CDR3 region has the DNA TGTGCCAGCAGTAAAGGACACCGTGAAACGACTAACTATGGCTACACCTTC. The chain carries TRBV27 and TRBJ1-2; a weak D match, TRBD1 (5 bases). Per the germline V gene, CDR1 is MNHEY and CDR2 is SMNVEV (reference sequence). V lost 5 bases, J lost 0 bases, and 19 bases lay in between. This CDR3 comprises 17 residues.